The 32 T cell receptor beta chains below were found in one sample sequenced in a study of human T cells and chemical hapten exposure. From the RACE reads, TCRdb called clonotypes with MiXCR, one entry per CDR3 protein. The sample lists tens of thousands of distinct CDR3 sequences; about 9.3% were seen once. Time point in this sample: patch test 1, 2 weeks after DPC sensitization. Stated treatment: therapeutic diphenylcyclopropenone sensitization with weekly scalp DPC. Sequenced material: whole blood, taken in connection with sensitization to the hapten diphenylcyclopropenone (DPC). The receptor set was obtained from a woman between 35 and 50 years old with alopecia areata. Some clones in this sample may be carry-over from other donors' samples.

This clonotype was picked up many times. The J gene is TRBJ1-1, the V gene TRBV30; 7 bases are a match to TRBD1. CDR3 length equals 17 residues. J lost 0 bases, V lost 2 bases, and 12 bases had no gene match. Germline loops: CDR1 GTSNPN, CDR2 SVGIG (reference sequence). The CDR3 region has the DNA TGTGCCTGGAGTTCCGGGACAGTCACTCTTTTGAACACTGAAGCTTTCTTT. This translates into CAWSSGTVTLLNTEAFF.

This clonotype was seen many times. The chain's CDR3 is CAWSRGGNSYEQYF. CDR3 in DNA: TGTGCCTGGAGCCGTGGGGGGAACTCCTACGAGCAGTACTTC. The V gene is TRBV30, the J gene TRBJ2-7, with TRBD2 as a possible D gene (6 bases). CDR3 length: 14 amino acids. V was shortened by 3 bases and J by 0 bases, with 12 bases between the two germline ends. Germline V gene sequence: CDR1 GTSNPN, CDR2 SVGIG (reference sequence).

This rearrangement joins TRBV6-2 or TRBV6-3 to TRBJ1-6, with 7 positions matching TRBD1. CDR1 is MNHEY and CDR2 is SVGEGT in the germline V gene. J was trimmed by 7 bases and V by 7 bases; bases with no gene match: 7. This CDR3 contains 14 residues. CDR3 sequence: CASNRGQQNSPLHF. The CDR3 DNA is TGTGCCAGCAACCGGGGACAGCAAAATTCACCCCTCCACTTT.

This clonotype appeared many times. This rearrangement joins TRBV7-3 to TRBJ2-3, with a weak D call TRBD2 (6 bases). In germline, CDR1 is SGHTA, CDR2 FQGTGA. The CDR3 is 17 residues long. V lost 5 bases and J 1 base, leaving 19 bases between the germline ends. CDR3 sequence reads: CASSPNARGAGTDTQYF. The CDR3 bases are TGTGCCAGCAGCCCCAACGCGCGGGGCGCAGGCACAGATACGCAGTATTTT.

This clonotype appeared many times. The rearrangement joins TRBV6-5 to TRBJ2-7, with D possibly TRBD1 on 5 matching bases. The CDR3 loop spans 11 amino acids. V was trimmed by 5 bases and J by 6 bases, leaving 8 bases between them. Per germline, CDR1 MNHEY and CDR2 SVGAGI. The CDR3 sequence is CASSNQGEQYF. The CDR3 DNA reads TGTGCCAGCAGTAACCAGGGCGAGCAGTACTTC.

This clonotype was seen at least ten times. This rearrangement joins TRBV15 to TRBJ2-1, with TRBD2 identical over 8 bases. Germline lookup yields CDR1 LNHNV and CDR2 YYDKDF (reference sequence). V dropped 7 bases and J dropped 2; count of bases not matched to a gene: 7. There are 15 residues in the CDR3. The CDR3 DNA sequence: TGTGCCACCACCCTAGAGCGGGGGCCCTACAATGAGCAGTTCTTC. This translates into CATTLERGPYNEQFF.

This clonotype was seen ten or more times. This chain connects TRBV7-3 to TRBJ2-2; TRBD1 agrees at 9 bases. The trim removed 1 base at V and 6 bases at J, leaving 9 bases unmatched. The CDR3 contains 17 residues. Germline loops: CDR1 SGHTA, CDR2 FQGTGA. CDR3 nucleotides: TGTGCCAGCAGCTTAATATCCACAGGGGGCGTATCCGGGGAGCTGTTTTTT. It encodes CASSLISTGGVSGELFF.

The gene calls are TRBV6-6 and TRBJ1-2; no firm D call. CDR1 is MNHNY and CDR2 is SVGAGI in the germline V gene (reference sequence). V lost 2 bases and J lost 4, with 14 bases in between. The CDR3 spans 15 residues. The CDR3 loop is CASSYKSAHSYGYTF. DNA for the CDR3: TGTGCCAGCAGTTACAAATCTGCTCATTCCTATGGCTACACCTTC.

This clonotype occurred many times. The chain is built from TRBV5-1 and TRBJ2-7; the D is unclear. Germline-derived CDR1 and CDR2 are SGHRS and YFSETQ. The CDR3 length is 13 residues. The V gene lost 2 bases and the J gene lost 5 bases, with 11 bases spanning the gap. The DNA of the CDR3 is TGCGCCAGCAGCTTAGGGCAGGTCCACGAGCAGTACTTC. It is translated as CASSLGQVHEQYF.

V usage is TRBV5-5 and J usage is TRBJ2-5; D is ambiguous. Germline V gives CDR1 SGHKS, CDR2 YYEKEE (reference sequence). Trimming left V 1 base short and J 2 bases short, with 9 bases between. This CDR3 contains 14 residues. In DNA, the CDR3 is TGTGCCAGCAGCTTGATACGGCAGCAAGAGACCCAGTACTTC. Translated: CASSLIRQQETQYF. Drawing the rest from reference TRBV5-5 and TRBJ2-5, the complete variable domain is DAGVTQSPTHLIKTRGQQVTLRCSPISGHKSVSWYQQVLGQGPQFIFQYYEKEERGRGNFPDRFSARQFPNYSSELNVNALLLGDSALYLCASSLIRQQETQYFGPGTRLLVL.

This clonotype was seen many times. The CDR3 sequence: CASRDQGARNEKLFF. DNA for the CDR3: TGTGCCAGCAGGGATCAGGGGGCGAGGAATGAAAAACTGTTTTTT. The chain has TRBV5-4 and TRBJ1-4, with 8 bases that match TRBD1. V lost 5 bases, J lost 5 bases, and 8 bases stayed unmatched. The length of the CDR3 is 15 residues. CDR1 and CDR2 from the germline V gene are SGHNT and YYREEE (reference sequence).

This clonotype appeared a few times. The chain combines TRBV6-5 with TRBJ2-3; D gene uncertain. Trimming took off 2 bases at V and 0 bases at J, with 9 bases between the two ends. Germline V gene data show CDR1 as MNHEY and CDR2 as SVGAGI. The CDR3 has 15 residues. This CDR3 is CASSYGQISTDTQYF. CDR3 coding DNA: TGTGCCAGCAGTTACGGGCAGATTAGCACAGATACGCAGTATTTT.

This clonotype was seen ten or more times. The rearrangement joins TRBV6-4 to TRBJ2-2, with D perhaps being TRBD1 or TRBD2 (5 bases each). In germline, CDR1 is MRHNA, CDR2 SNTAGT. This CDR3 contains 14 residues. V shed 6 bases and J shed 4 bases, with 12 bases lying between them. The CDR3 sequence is CASSRDGSTGELFF. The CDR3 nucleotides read TGTGCCAGCAGCCGGGACGGATCCACCGGGGAGCTGTTTTTT.

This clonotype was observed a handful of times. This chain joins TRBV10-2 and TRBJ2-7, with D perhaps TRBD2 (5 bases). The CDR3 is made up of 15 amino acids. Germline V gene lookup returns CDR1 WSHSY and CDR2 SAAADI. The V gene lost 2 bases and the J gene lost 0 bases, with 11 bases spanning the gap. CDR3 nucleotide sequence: TGCGCCAGCAGTGAGCCCCCGGGGTCCTCCTACGAGCAGTACTTC. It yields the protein CASSEPPGSSYEQYF.

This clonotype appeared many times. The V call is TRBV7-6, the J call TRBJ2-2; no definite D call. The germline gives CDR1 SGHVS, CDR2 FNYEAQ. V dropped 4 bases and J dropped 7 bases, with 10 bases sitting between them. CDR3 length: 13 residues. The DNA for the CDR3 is TGTGCCAGCAGCTCAGTCAAGCTCGGGGAGCTGTTTTTT. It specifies CASSSVKLGELFF.

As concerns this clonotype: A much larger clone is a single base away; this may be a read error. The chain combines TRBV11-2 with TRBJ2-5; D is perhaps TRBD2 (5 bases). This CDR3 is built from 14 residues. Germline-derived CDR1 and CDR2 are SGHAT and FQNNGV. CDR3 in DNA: TGTGCCAGCAGCTTAGTCATCCACGGGGAGACCCAGAACTTC. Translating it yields CASSLVIHGETQNF.

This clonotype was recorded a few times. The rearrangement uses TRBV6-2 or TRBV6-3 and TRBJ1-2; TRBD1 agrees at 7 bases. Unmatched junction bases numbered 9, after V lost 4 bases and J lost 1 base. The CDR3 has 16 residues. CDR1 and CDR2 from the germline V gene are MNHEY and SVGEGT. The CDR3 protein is CASSSVGDRINYGYTF. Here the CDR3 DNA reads TGTGCCAGCAGTTCCGTGGGGGACAGAATTAACTATGGCTACACCTTC.

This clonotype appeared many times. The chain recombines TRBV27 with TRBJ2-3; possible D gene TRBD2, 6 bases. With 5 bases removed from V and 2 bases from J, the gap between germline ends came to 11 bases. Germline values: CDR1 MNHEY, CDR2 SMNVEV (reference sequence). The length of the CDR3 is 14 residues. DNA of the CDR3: TGTGCCAGCAGTGCGTTACTAGCCACAGATACGCAGTATTTT. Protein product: CASSALLATDTQYF.

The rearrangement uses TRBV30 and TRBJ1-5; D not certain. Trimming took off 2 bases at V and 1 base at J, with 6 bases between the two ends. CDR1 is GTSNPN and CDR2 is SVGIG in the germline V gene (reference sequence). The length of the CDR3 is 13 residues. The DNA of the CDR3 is TGTGCCTGGAGTACTGGGAGCAATCAGCCCCAGCATTTT. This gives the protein CAWSTGSNQPQHF.

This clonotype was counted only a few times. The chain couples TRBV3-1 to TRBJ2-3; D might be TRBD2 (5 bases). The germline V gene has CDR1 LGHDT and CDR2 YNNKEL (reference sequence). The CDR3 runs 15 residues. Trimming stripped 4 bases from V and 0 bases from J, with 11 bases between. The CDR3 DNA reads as TGTGCCAGCAGCCCGAGGACTGCTAGCACAGATACGCAGTATTTT. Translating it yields CASSPRTASTDTQYF.

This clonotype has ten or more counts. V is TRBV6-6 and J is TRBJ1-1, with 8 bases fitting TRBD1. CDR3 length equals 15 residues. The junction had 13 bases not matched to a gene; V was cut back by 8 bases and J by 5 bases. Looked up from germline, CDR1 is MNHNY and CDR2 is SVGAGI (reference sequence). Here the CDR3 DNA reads TGTGCCAGCCCAAACGTGTGGACAGGGAAGACTGAAGCTTTCTTT. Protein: CASPNVWTGKTEAFF.

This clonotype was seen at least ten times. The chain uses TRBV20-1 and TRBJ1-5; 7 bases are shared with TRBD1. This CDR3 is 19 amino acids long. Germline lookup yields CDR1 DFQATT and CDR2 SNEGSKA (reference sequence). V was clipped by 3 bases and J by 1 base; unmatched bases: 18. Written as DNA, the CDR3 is TGCAGTGCTAGCTCAGCCACAGGGGTCGTGGAAGTAAGCAATCAGCCCCAGCATTTT. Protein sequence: CSASSATGVVEVSNQPQHF.

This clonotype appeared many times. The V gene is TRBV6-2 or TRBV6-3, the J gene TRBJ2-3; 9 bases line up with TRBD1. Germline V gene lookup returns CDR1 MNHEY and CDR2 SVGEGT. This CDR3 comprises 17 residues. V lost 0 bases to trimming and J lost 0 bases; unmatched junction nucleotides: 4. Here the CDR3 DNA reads TGTGCCAGCAGTTACTCGAGGGACAGGGAAAGCACAGATACGCAGTATTTT. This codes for CASSYSRDRESTDTQYF.

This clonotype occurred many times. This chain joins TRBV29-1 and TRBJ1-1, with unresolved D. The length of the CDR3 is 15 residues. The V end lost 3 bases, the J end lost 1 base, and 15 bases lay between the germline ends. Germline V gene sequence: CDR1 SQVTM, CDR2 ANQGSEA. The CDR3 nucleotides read TGCAGCGTTGATGAGGTCGCCGTCAGGAACACTGAAGCTTTCTTT. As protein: CSVDEVAVRNTEAFF.

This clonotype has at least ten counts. This chain's CDR3 is CASTRGPDYGYTF. CDR3 sequence (DNA): TGTGCCAGCACCAGGGGGCCGGACTATGGCTACACCTTC. The V gene is TRBV27, the J gene TRBJ1-2; 8 bases line up with TRBD1. Germline values: CDR1 MNHEY, CDR2 SMNVEV (reference sequence). The CDR3 runs 13 residues. Trimming took 7 bases from V and 3 from J; bases not matched to a gene: 4.

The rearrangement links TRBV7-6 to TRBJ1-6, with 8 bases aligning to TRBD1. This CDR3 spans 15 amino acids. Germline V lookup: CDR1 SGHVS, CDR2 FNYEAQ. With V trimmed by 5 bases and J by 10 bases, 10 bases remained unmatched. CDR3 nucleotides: TGTGCCAGCAGCCGTGGACAGGGCTTAGGATCACCCCTCCACTTT. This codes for CASSRGQGLGSPLHF.

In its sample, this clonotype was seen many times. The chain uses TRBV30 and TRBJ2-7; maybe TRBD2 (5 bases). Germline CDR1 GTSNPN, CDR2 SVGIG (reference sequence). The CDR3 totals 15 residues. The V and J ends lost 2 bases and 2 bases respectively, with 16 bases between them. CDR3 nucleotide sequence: TGTGCCTGGAGTCGGGGTAGTGGCCGAGCCTACGAGCAGTACTTC. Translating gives CAWSRGSGRAYEQYF.

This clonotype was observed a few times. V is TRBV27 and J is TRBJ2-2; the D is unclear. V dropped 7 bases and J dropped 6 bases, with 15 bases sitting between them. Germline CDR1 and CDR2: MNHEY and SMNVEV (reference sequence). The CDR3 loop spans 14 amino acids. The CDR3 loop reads CASILSFEAGELFF. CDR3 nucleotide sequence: TGTGCCAGCATATTAAGCTTTGAGGCCGGGGAGCTGTTTTTT.

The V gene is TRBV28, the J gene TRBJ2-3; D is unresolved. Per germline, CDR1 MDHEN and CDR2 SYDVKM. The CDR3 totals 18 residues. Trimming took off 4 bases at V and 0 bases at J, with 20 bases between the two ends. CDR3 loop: CASSSHPPGPVSTDTQYF. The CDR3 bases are TGTGCCAGCAGTTCTCACCCCCCTGGACCTGTGAGCACAGATACGCAGTATTTT.

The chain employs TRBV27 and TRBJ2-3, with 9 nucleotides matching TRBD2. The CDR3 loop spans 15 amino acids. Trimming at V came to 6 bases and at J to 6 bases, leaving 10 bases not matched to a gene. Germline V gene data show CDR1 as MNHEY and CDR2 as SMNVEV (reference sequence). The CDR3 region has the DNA TGTGCCAGCAGGCCGCTAGCGGGGAACAGGGATACGCAGTATTTT. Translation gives CASRPLAGNRDTQYF.

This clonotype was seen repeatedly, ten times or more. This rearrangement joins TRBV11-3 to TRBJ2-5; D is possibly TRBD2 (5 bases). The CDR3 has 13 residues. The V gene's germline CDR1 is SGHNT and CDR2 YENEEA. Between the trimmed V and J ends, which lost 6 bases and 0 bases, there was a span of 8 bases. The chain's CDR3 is CASSGEYQETQYF. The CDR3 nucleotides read TGTGCCAGCAGTGGGGAGTACCAAGAGACCCAGTACTTC.

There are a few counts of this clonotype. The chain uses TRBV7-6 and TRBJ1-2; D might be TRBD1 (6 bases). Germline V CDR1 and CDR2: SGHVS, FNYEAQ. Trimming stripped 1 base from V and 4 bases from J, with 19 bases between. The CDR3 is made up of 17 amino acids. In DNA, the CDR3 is TGTGCCAGCAGCTTAGAAGGCGCGGGGGCGAGGTTCTATGGCTACACCTTC. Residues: CASSLEGAGARFYGYTF.